The rows below give T cell receptor beta chains drawn from one sample of a study of T cell repertoires in cytomegalovirus infection. TCRdb re-called the reads with MiXCR, one entry per CDR3 protein. The sample holds approximately 500,000 distinct CDR3 sequences, more than 15% seen once. The sequenced sample consisted of CD8+ T cells from PBMCs. These receptors came from a human donor in good health (CMV status not recorded). Some clones in this sample may be carry-over from other donors' samples. Both conserved end residues are part of each CDR3. A D gene is named only where the DNA matches it firmly. Rows give clone size only sometimes, using once, few, many, or a class for an expanded clone.

>TRBJ2-7|TRBD1|TRBV27|many
TGTGCCAGCAGTCCGCAGGGACAGGGGTACGAGCAGTACTTC
CASSPQGQGYEQYF
>TRBJ1-1|TRBD1|TRBV7-9|many
TGTGCCAGCAGCCGGACAGGGGAGGACACTGAAGCTTTCTTT
CASSRTGEDTEAFF
>TRBJ2-7|NA|TRBV18|few
TGTGCCAGCTCACGCGCCGGGTCTCCCAATTCCGAGCAGTACTTC
CASSRAGSPNSEQYF
>TRBJ2-1|TRBD2|TRBV7-6|many
TGTGCCAGCAGCCCGCGGACTAGCGGGGGCTACAATGAGCAGTTCTTC
CASSPRTSGGYNEQFF
>TRBJ2-1|NA|TRBV5-5|few
TGTGCCAGCAGCCCGCATGAGCAGTTCTTC
CASSPHEQFF
>TRBJ1-2|NA|TRBV24-1|few
TGTGCCACCAGTGACTGGGACAAGAACTATGGCTACACCTTC
CATSDWDKNYGYTF
>TRBJ2-7|NA|TRBV7-9|many
TGTGCCAGCAGCTCTCCGGGACCAAAGTCCTACGAGCAGTACTTC
CASSSPGPKSYEQYF
>TRBJ2-5|NA|TRBV12-3/TRBV12-4|few
TGTGCCAGCAGCCCCTACCAGGGGGGGACCCAGTACTTC
CASSPYQGGTQYF
>TRBJ2-1|NA|TRBV4-1|many
TGCGCCAGCAGCCCTCTAGGGAGCGGGCCGTACAATGAGCAGTTCTTC
CASSPLGSGPYNEQFF
>TRBJ2-2|NA|TRBV6-5|NA
TGTGCCAGCAGAGATCGGGGACCGAACACCGGGGAGCTGTTTTTT
CASRDRGPNTGELFF
>TRBJ1-5|NA|TRBV27|NA
TGTGCCAGCAGCGCAGGGCCCCGGGCCAATCAGCCCCAGCATTTT
CASSAGPRANQPQHF
>TRBJ2-7|TRBD2|TRBV6-2/TRBV6-3|NA
TGTGCCAGCAGTTACCGGACTAGCGGGAGTTACGAGCAGTACTTC
CASSYRTSGSYEQYF
>TRBJ2-1|NA|TRBV19|few
TGTGCCAGTAGTGCCACTTTAACCTACAATGAGCAGTTCTTC
CASSATLTYNEQFF
>TRBJ1-2|NA|TRBV30|few
TGTGCCTGGAGTGTAATCCAGAACTATGGCTACACCTTC
CAWSVIQNYGYTF
>TRBJ2-1|TRBD1|TRBV29-1|few
TGCAGCGTGTGCTTTGGACAGGGGGTCTACAATGAGCAGTTCTTC
CSVCFGQGVYNEQFF
>TRBJ1-1|TRBD1|TRBV7-2|many
TGTGCCAGCAGCGACACAGGGGGCTACACTGAAGCTTTCTTT
CASSDTGGYTEAFF
>TRBJ2-7|TRBD2|TRBV5-1|NA
TGCGCCAGCAGCTTGACTTCTAGCGGGAGAGAGGGCGAGCAGTACTTC
CASSLTSSGREGEQYF
>TRBJ2-1|TRBD1|TRBV7-2|many
TGTGCCAGCAGCTTTCCGGGACAGGGAGGGTTTGAGCAGTTCTTC
CASSFPGQGGFEQFF
>TRBJ2-1|TRBD1|TRBV5-5|NA
TGTGCCAGCAGCTTGGTGATAGGGGGCATGGCCAATGAGCAGTTCTTC
CASSLVIGGMANEQFF
>TRBJ1-1|NA|TRBV12-3/TRBV12-4|many
TGTGCCAGCAGTTGGGACACTGAAGCTTTCTTT
CASSWDTEAFF
>TRBJ2-1|NA|TRBV7-4|few
TGTGCCAGCAGCTTTACAGGGAGCAATGAGCAGTTCTTC
CASSFTGSNEQFF
>TRBJ1-4|NA|TRBV28|few
TGTGCCAGCAGTCCGCCCAGGGACGGAAGACTTGCAACTAATGAAAAACTGTTTTTT
CASSPPRDGRLATNEKLFF
>TRBJ1-3|TRBD1|TRBV5-4|many
TGTGCCAGCAGCACATCCCTTATCGGGACAGGGACTGGAAACACCATATATTTT
CASSTSLIGTGTGNTIYF
>TRBJ2-7|TRBD1|TRBV7-9|many
TGTGCCAGCAGCTTAGAAGGCTCAGGGGGCGCATCCCCCTACGAGCAGTACTTC
CASSLEGSGGASPYEQYF
>TRBJ2-1|NA|TRBV20-1|many
TGCAGCTCGACGGGGAGGAACAACAATGAGCAGTTCTTC
CSSTGRNNNEQFF
>TRBJ2-2|NA|TRBV7-8|many
TGTGCCAGCACCCAAGCATCCCCAAGCACCGGGGAGCTGTTTTTT
CASTQASPSTGELFF
>TRBJ2-5|NA|TRBV6-6|NA
TGTGCCAGCGGGGACGGAGAAGACACCCAGAACTTC
CASGDGEDTQNF
>TRBJ2-5|NA|TRBV7-9|many
TGTGCCAGCAGCCTATCGGCCCGAAGGGAGACCCAGTACTTC
CASSLSARRETQYF
>TRBJ1-1|NA|TRBV19|many
TGTGCCAGTAAAGATGGAGGAGTGAACACTGAAGCTTTCTTT
CASKDGGVNTEAFF
>TRBJ2-2|TRBD2|TRBV6-5|few
TGTGCCAGCGGGGTCAGCGGGACTAGCGGGAGGGCCAGCACCGGGGAGCTGTTTTTT
CASGVSGTSGRASTGELFF
>TRBJ1-1|NA|TRBV15|few
TGTGCCACCAGCCCCCTGTTCCAGGGTATGAACACTGAAGCTTTCTTT
CATSPLFQGMNTEAFF
>TRBJ2-7|TRBD1|TRBV5-4|many
TGTGCCAGCAGCCCGGACAGGGGGTTCTCCTACGAGCAGTACTTC
CASSPDRGFSYEQYF
>TRBJ2-5|TRBD1|TRBV12-3/TRBV12-4|NA
TGTGCCAGCACGGGGGACAGGGGGCAAGAGACCCAGTACTTC
CASTGDRGQETQYF
>TRBJ2-1|NA|TRBV10-2|many
TGCGCCAGCAACGAGGGGCATGAGCAGTTCTTC
CASNEGHEQFF
>TRBJ1-1|NA|TRBV11-3|few
TGTGCCAGCAGCCCCCGGGCGGGGTCTGAAGCTTTCTTT
CASSPRAGSEAFF
>TRBJ2-1|TRBD1|TRBV5-1|few
TGCGCCAGCAGGGTCGACAGGGCTTCCTACAATGAGCAGTTCTTC
CASRVDRASYNEQFF
>TRBJ2-7|TRBD1|TRBV7-6|many
TGTGCCAGCAGCTTTCAAAAGGACAGGGTCGCCTACGAGCAGTACTTC
CASSFQKDRVAYEQYF
>TRBJ2-3|TRBD2|TRBV30|NA
TGTGCCTGGAGTCTAACCGGGACTAGCGGGACCAGTTGGGACCCAGATACGCAGTATTTT
CAWSLTGTSGTSWDPDTQYF
>TRBJ1-1|NA|TRBV28|NA
TGTGCCAGCAGTTTTGGGGTCAGGGGCAGGGGTATCACTGAAGCTTTCTTT
CASSFGVRGRGITEAFF
>TRBJ1-6|NA|TRBV28|many
TGTGCCAGCAGTCTAGGGGTGTATAATTCACCCCTCCACTTT
CASSLGVYNSPLHF
>TRBJ2-5|TRBD2|TRBV6-5|many
TGTGCCAGCAGTTACGGGACTAGTCAAGAGACCCAGTACTTC
CASSYGTSQETQYF
>TRBJ2-1|TRBD2|TRBV7-6|few
TGTGCTAGCAGCCCTCGGGAGGGCCTAGGAAATGAGCAGTTCTTC
CASSPREGLGNEQFF
>TRBJ2-7|TRBD2|TRBV6-2/TRBV6-3|NA
TGTGCCAGCAGTTACCCTGAGCGGGAGTTGAGTCACGAGCAGTACTTC
CASSYPERELSHEQYF
>TRBJ2-1|TRBD1|TRBV7-9|many
TGTGCCAGCAGTTCCGGGACAGGCAATGAGCAGTTCTTC
CASSSGTGNEQFF
>TRBJ1-5|NA|TRBV6-6|few
TGTGCCAGCAGTTACTCAAAGGACATTCCCTCCCGTGCCCAGCATTTT
CASSYSKDIPSRAQHF